The clone carrying this T cell receptor beta chain was seen repeatedly, ten times or more. Unique molecular identifiers were incorporated into the prepared TCRbeta library. TCRdb processed the PCR reads anew with MiXCR; each CDR3 protein has one entry. The sample holds fewer than 130,000 distinct CDR3 sequences, 10% seen once. This specimen belongs to a study of T-cell reconstitution after alpha-beta-depleted transplantation in children. With 0 bases removed from V and 2 bases from J, the gap between germline ends came to 8 bases. Looked up from germline, CDR1 is SGHRS and CDR2 is YFSETQ. This CDR3 is built from 15 residues.

The sample was PBMCs from the stem cell graft donor, taken from the stem cell graft. The receptor comes from a human donor who donated a stem cell graft to a child with acute lymphoblastic leukemia. This chain joins TRBV5-1 and TRBJ2-2, with D possibly called TRBD1 or TRBD2 (5 bases each). CDR3 region: CASSLGGKNTGELFF. The CDR3 nucleotides read TGCGCCAGCAGCTTGGGGGGGAAAAACACCGGGGAGCTGTTTTTT.